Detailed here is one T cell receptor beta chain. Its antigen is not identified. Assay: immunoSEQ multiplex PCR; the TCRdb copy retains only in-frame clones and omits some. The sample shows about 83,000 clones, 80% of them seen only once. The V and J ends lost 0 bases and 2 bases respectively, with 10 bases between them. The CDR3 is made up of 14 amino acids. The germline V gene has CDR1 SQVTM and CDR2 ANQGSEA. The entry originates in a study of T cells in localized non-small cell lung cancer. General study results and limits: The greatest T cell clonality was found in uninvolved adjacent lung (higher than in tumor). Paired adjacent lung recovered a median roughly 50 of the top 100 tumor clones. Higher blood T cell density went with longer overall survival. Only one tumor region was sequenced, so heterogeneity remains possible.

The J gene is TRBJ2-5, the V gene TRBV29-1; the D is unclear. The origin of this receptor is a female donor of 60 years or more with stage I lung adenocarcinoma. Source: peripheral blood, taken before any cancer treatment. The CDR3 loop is CSVEDWTSQETQYF. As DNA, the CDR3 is TGCAGCGTTGAAGATTGGACGTCACAAGAGACCCAGTACTTC.